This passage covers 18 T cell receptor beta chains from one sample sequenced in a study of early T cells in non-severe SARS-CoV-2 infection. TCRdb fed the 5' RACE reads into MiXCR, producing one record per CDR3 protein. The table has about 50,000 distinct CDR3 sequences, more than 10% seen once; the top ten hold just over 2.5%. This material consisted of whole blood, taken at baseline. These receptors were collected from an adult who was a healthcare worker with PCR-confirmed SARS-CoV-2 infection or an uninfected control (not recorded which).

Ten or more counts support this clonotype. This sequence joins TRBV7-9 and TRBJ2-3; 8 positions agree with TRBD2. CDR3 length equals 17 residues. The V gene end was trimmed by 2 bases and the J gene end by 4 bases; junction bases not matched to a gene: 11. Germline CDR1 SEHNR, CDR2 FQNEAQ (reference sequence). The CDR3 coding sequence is TGTGCCAGCAGCTTATGGAGAAGCGGGAGTCGAGCAGATACGCAGTATTTT. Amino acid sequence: CASSLWRSGSRADTQYF.

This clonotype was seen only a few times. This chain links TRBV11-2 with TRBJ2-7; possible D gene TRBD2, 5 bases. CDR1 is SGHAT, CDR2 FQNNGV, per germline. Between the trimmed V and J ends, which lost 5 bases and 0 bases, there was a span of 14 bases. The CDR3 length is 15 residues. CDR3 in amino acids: CASSLLHGLSYEQYF. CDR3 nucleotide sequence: TGTGCCAGCAGCCTGCTCCACGGACTCTCCTACGAGCAGTACTTC.

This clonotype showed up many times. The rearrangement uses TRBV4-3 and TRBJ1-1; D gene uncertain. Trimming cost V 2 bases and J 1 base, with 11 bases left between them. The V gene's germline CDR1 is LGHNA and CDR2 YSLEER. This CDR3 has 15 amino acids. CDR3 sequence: CASSQTRGPNTEAFF. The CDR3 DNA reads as TGCGCCAGCAGCCAAACCCGGGGTCCGAACACTGAAGCTTTCTTT.

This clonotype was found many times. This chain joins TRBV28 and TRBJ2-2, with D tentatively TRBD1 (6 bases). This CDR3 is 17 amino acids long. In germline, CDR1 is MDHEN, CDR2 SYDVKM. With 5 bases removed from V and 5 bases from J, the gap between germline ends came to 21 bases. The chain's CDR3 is CASSRIPRGTKTGELFF. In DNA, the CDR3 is TGTGCCAGCAGTCGAATACCCAGGGGTACCAAGACCGGGGAGCTGTTTTTT.

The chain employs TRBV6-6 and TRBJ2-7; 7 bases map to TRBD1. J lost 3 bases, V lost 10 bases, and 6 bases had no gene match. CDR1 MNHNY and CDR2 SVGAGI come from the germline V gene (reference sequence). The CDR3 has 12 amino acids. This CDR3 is CATGTDIYEQYF. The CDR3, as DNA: TGTGCCACCGGGACAGATATCTACGAGCAGTACTTC.

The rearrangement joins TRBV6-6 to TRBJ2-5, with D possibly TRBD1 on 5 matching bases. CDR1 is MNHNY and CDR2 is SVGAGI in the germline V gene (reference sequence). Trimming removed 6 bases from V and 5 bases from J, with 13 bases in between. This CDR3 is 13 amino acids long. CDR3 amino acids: CASSSHKGETQYF. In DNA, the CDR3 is TGTGCCAGCAGCTCACACAAGGGGGAGACCCAGTACTTC.

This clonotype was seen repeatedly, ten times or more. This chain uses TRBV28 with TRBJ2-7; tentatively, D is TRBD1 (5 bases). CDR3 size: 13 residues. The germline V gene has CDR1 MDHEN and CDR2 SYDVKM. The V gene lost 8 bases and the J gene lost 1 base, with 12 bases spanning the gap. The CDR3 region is CASCDSSSYEQYF. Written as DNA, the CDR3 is TGTGCCAGCTGCGACAGTAGTTCCTACGAGCAGTACTTC.

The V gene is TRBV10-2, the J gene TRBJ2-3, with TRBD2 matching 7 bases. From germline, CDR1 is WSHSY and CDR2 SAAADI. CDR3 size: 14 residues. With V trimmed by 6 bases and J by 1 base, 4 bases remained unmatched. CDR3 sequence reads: CASRDSGRTDTQYF. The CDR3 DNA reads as TGCGCCAGCAGGGATAGCGGGCGCACAGATACGCAGTATTTT.

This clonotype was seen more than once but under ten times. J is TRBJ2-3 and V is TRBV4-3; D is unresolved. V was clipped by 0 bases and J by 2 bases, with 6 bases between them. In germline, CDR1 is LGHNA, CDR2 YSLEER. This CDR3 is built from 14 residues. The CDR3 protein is CASSQDPATDTQYF. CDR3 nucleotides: TGCGCCAGCAGCCAAGATCCAGCCACAGATACGCAGTATTTT.

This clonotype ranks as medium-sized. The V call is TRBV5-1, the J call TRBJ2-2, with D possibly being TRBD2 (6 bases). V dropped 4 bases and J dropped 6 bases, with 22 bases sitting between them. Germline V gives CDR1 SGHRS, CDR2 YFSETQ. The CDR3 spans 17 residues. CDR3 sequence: CASSRGSGEEVAGELFF. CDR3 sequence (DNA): TGCGCCAGCAGCCGAGGCTCGGGGGAAGAGGTGGCCGGGGAGCTGTTTTTT.

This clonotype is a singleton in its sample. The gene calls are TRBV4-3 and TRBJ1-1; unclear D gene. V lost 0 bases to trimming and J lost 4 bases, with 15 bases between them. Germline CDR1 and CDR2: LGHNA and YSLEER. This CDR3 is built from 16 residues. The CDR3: CASSQDLGSSSTEAFF. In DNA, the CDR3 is TGCGCCAGCAGCCAAGATCTTGGTTCTAGTAGCACTGAAGCTTTCTTT.

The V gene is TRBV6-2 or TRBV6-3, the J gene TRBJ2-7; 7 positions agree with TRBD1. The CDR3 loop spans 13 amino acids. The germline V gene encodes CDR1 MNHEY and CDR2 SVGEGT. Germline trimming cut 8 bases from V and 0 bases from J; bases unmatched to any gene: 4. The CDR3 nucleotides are TGTGCCAGCCAAGACAGGGCCTCCTACGAGCAGTACTTC. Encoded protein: CASQDRASYEQYF.

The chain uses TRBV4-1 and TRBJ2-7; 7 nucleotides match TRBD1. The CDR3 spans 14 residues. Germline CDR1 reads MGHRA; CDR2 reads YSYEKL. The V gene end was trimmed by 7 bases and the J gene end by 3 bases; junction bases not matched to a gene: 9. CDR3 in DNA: TGCGCCAGCAAACCAGGACAGGAAAACTACGAGCAGTACTTC. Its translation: CASKPGQENYEQYF.

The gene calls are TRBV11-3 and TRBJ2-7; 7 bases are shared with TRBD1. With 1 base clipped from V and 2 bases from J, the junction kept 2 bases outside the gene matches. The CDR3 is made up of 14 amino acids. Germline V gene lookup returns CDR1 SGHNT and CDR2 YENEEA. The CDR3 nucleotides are TGTGCCAGCAGCTTAGGGGACAGAGCCTACGAGCAGTACTTC. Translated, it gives CASSLGDRAYEQYF.

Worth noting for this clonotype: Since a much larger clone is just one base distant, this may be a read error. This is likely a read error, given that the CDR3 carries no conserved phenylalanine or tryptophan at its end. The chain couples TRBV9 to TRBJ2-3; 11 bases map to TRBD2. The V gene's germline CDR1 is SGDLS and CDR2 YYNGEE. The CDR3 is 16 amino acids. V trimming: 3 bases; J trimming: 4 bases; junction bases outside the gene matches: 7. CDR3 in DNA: TGTGCCAGCAGCGCTCTAGCGGGAGGTGAGGCAGATACGCAGTATATT. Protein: CASSALAGGEADTQYI.

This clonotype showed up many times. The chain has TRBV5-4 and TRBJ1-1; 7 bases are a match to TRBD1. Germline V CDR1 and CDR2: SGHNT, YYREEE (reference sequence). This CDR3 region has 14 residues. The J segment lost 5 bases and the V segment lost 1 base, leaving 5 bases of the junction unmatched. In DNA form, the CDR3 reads TGTGCCAGCAGCTTGCAGGGGGTCAGGACTGAAGCTTTCTTT. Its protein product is CASSLQGVRTEAFF.

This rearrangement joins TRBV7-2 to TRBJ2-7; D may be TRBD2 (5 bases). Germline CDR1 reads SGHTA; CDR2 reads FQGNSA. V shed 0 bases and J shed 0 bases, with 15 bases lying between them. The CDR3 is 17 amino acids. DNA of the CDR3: TGTGCCAGCAGCTTAGCCACAGCATTTGGGAGCTCCTACGAGCAGTACTTC. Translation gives CASSLATAFGSSYEQYF.

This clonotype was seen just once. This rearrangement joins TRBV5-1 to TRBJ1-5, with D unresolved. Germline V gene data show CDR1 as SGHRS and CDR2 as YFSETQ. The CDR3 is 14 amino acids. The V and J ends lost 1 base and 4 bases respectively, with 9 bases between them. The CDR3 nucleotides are TGCGCCAGCAGCTTGTACACGGGGAATCAGCCCCAGCATTTT. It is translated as CASSLYTGNQPQHF.